This T cell receptor beta chain was obtained from a study of cytomegalovirus exposure and HLA in healthy donors. Study-wide context: As released early, the data held 80 million to 90 million unique TCRs from HLA-typed donors.

The PCR was carried out with 60 Vbeta primers and 13 Jbeta primers. TCRdb's copy holds only in-frame clones and misses some; the assay was immunoSEQ multiplex PCR. The table lists tens of thousands of clones, about 66% of them singletons. The CDR3 is 13 amino acids. Germline CDR1 MNHEY, CDR2 SVGAGI. Trimming took 5 bases from V and 4 from J; bases not matched to a gene: 5. Notes on the study in general: A classifier reportedly called cytomegalovirus status with high sensitivity and specificity. Earlier analysis found most TCR beta V segments productive about 90% or about 30% of the time. Fewer N-insertions (relative to the roughly 730-donor mean) were reportedly seen in an Asian-associated ancestry cluster in a later analysis.

Points on this clone: Its antigen remains unidentified.

The V and J genes are TRBV6-5 and TRBJ2-7; 7 bases are shared with TRBD1. Sequencing used PBMCs. The receptor's source is a boy younger than 18 in good health and CMV-seropositive. The CDR3 nucleotides read TGTGCCAGCAGTGAGGGGGCGAGGTACGAGCAGTACTTC. It yields the protein CASSEGARYEQYF.